This entry lists 12 T cell receptor beta chains sequenced from one sample in a study of blood T cell repertoires in COVID-19. Only in-frame clones appear in the TCRdb table, and some are missing; sequencing was by immunoSEQ multiplex PCR. In the table there are approximately 300,000 clones, about 80% of which are singletons. Sequencing was performed on peripheral blood. Every receptor here comes from a person aged 65 to 85 with COVID-19, enrolled during active disease.

This chain joins TRBV19 and TRBJ1-1; 7 bases match TRBD1. The germline V gene has CDR1 LNHDA and CDR2 SQIVND (reference sequence). V shed 7 bases, J shed 5 bases, and the junction held 10 bases outside the gene matches. The length of the CDR3 is 14 residues. The CDR3, as DNA: TGTGCCAGTAAAAACAGGGGAAGAGGTACTGAAGCTTTCTTT. Its protein product is CASKNRGRGTEAFF.

The CDR3 coding sequence is TGTGCCAGCAGCCCTGGGAAGAGGGGGCATGAGCCGCCCTACGAGCAGTACTTC. This codes for CASSPGKRGHEPPYEQYF. The rearrangement uses TRBV6-2 or TRBV6-3 and TRBJ2-7; 7 nucleotides match TRBD1. Per germline, CDR1 MNHEY and CDR2 SVGEGT. The CDR3 is 18 amino acids. Unmatched junction bases numbered 19, after V lost 6 bases and J lost 2 bases.

This chain uses TRBV5-4 with TRBJ1-4, with a possible D match to TRBD1 (6 bases). CDR1 is SGHNT and CDR2 is YYREEE in the germline V gene (reference sequence). This CDR3 has 14 residues. V was shortened by 4 bases and J by 7 bases, with 14 bases between the two germline ends. The DNA for the CDR3 is TGTGCCAGCAGCCCGGGGGGCCAGGGTGAAAAACTGTTTTTT. As protein: CASSPGGQGEKLFF.

V gene TRBV7-8 combines with J gene TRBJ2-7, with TRBD2 identical over 11 bases. The V gene's germline CDR1 is SGHVS and CDR2 FQNEAQ. With 4 bases clipped from V and 3 bases from J, the junction kept 2 bases outside the gene matches. This CDR3 comprises 14 residues. The chain's CDR3 is CASSSLAGDYEQYF. The CDR3 nucleotides are TGTGCCAGCAGCTCACTAGCGGGGGACTACGAGCAGTACTTC. Together with reference TRBV7-8 and TRBJ2-7, the CDR3 gives the full variable domain: GAGVSQSPRYKVAKRGQDVALRCDPISGHVSLFWYQQALGQGPEFLTYFQNEAQLDKSGLPSDRFFAERPEGSVSTLKIQRTQQEDSAVYLCASSSLAGDYEQYFGPGTRLTVT.

J is TRBJ1-6 and V is TRBV19; TRBD1 is a possible D gene (6 bases). This CDR3 contains 13 residues. Germline V gives CDR1 LNHDA, CDR2 SQIVND (reference sequence). V was cut by 2 bases and J by 8 bases, with 7 bases left in between. CDR3 protein: CASSIQGYSPLHF. The CDR3 nucleotides are TGTGCCAGTAGTATACAGGGGTATTCACCCCTCCACTTT.

This rearrangement joins TRBV9 to TRBJ2-2; 14 bases agree with TRBD2. Germline V lookup: CDR1 SGDLS, CDR2 YYNGEE. The trim removed 4 bases at V and 4 bases at J, leaving 12 bases unmatched. The CDR3 is 19 amino acids. CDR3 coding DNA: TGTGCCAGCAGCCAGTCGACTAGCGGGAGGGCCCAGGGCACCGGGGAGCTGTTTTTT. Protein: CASSQSTSGRAQGTGELFF.

The rearrangement joins TRBV7-8 to TRBJ1-4; no reliable D call. With 5 bases removed from V and 7 bases from J, the gap between germline ends came to 14 bases. The V gene's germline CDR1 is SGHVS and CDR2 FQNEAQ. The CDR3 loop spans 14 amino acids. The CDR3 region has the DNA TGTGCCAGCAGCCTCCGGGGTGGCAGTGAAAAACTGTTTTTT. The encoded protein is CASSLRGGSEKLFF.

The chain carries TRBV19 and TRBJ2-7; 7 bases line up with TRBD1. V lost 7 bases to trimming and J lost 3 bases; unmatched junction nucleotides: 9. The germline CDR1 and CDR2 sequences are LNHDA and SQIVND (reference sequence). CDR3 size: 14 residues. The CDR3 nucleotides read TGTGCCAGTACGCCGGCAGGGGGAAGCTACGAGCAGTACTTC. The encoded protein is CASTPAGGSYEQYF.

V and J are TRBV28 and TRBJ1-2; the D is unclear. Germline loops: CDR1 MDHEN, CDR2 SYDVKM. V gave up 10 bases and J gave up 7 bases, with 22 bases separating them. CDR3 length: 14 amino acids. DNA of the CDR3: TGTGCCATCCAGGCGGGCTTACGATTGAGTGGCTACACCTTC. Its translation is CAIQAGLRLSGYTF.

The rearrangement links TRBV5-3 to TRBJ2-3; TRBD1 agrees at 7 bases. TRBV5-3 is labeled an ORF, and its function is uncertain. V gave up 3 bases and J gave up 4 bases; unmatched junction bases: 5. This CDR3 spans 14 amino acids. CDR3 coding DNA: TGTGCCAGAAGCTCGGGGACAGTGTCAGATACGCAGTATTTT. Its translation: CARSSGTVSDTQYF.

V is TRBV27 and J is TRBJ1-3; D remains ambiguous. In germline, CDR1 is MNHEY, CDR2 SMNVEV (reference sequence). The ends were cut back, 4 bases at V and 4 bases at J, with 8 bases in the middle. The CDR3 sequence is 13 residues long. CDR3 nucleotides: TGTGCCAGCAGTTCTTGGCAGGGAAACACCATATATTTT. This gives the protein CASSSWQGNTIYF.

The rearrangement uses TRBV4-3 and TRBJ2-2; TRBD1 matches 8 bases. Losses at the gene ends were 1 base for V and 6 bases for J; bases not matched to a gene: 4. The CDR3 is 15 amino acids. Germline CDR1 and CDR2: LGHNA and YSLEER. This CDR3 reads CASSQAHRGSGELFF. As DNA, the CDR3 is TGCGCCAGCAGCCAAGCCCACAGGGGGTCCGGGGAGCTGTTTTTT.